This T cell receptor (beta chain) was identified in a study of blood T cell repertoires in COVID-19. Background on the study: PBMCs, B-cell-depleted T cells, or T cells provided the cDNA or gDNA that made up the material.

CDR1 and CDR2 (germline): LGHNA, YSLEER. The CDR3 spans 15 residues. V was trimmed by 0 bases and J by 4 bases, leaving 12 bases between them. The table came from immunoSEQ multiplex PCR; TCRdb's copy has only in-frame clones and leaves some out. This repertoire shows over 100,000 clones, 75% to 90% found once; its top ten account for about 1.1%. The TCR sequence derives from a human donor in a cohort sampled during active COVID-19. Sequenced sample: peripheral blood. The chain links TRBV4-3 to TRBJ1-2; D might be TRBD1 (5 bases). The CDR3 loop reads CASSQDPQGFYGYTF. The CDR3 DNA is TGCGCCAGCAGCCAAGATCCCCAGGGTTTCTATGGCTACACCTTC.